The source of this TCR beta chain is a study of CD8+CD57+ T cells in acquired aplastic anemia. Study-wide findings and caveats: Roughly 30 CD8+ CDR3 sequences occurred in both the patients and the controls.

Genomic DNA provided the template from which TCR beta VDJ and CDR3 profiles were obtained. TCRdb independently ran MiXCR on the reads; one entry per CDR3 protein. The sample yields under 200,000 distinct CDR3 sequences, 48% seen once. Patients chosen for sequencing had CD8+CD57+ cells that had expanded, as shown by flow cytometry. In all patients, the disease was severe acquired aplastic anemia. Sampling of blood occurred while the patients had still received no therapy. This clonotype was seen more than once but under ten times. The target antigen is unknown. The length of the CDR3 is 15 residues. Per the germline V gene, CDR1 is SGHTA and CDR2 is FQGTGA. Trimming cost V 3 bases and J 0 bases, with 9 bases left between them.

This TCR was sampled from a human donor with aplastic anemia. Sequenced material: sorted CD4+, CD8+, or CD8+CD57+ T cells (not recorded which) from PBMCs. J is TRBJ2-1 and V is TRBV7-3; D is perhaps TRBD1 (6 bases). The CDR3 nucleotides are TGTGCCAGCAGCTTCTGGGACACCTCCTACAATGAGCAGTTCTTC. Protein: CASSFWDTSYNEQFF.